This T cell receptor beta chain is from a study of blood T cells in healthy people across ages. Then a second PCR, running roughly 7 to 11 cycles, was carried out with a sample-barcoded 5' primer and a J-beta primer mix. In TCRdb, the 5' RACE reads were re-called with MiXCR into one record per CDR3 protein. The repertoire holds about 930,000 distinct CDR3 sequences, with almost 30% as singletons. The germline CDR1 and CDR2 sequences are SGHNT and YENEEA. Trimming stripped 4 bases from V and 5 bases from J, with 11 bases between. This CDR3 region has 13 residues. The same data also contributed to another study, on T cells of mothers and their children.

The sequence was obtained from a woman aged 40 to 50 in good health. The chain joins TRBV11-3 to TRBJ2-5; no firm D call. Sequenced: blood. The CDR3: CASSSRAGETQYF. DNA for the CDR3: TGTGCCAGCAGCTCCCGGGCCGGGGAGACCCAGTACTTC.